Presented here are 28 T cell receptor beta chains from one specimen sequenced in a study of T cells in Graves' hyperthyroidism and ophthalmopathy. Amplification yielded TCR beta CDR3 regions, with RNA transcripts as the source. The primer set for the first-round RT-PCR of the TCR CDR3 was HTBI. One entry per CDR3 protein, called by TCRdb with MiXCR from the multiplex PCR reads. Of 500,000 to 700,000 distinct CDR3 sequences listed, 16% were seen once; the top ten hold about 20%. The sequenced material came from blood. The receptors derive from a woman aged 18-29 years with Graves' hyperthyroidism.

In its sample, this clonotype was seen many times. The J gene is TRBJ2-5, the V gene TRBV28; the match to TRBD2 covers 8 bases. Looked up from germline, CDR1 is MDHEN and CDR2 is SYDVKM. The CDR3 covers 16 residues. V shed 3 bases and J 5 bases; nucleotides not matched to a gene: 11. For the CDR3, the DNA is TGTGCCAGCAGTTTTGGAGGGCTAGCGGGTCGGGAGACCCAGTACTTC. This codes for CASSFGGLAGRETQYF.

V and J are TRBV28 and TRBJ2-3; TRBD1 matches at 8 bases. Germline trimming cut 7 bases from V and 5 bases from J; bases unmatched to any gene: 8. Per the germline V gene, CDR1 is MDHEN and CDR2 is SYDVKM. The CDR3 sequence is 14 residues long. CDR3 sequence reads: CASTKQGVKDTQYF. The CDR3, as DNA: TGTGCCAGCACTAAACAGGGGGTGAAAGATACGCAGTATTTT.

J is TRBJ2-1 and V is TRBV19, with D perhaps assigned TRBD1 or TRBD2 (7 bases each). Germline CDR1 is LNHDA and CDR2 is SQIVND (reference sequence). The germline V and J ends were trimmed by 5 bases and 2 bases, with 16 bases remaining between them. This CDR3 has 16 amino acids. CDR3 sequence (DNA): TGTGCCAGTAGTTCCTCGGGGAGGGGGCCCTACAATGAGCAGTTCTTC. Translated, it gives CASSSSGRGPYNEQFF.

CDR3 sequence: CASSERRGHQPQHF. The DNA for the CDR3 is TGCGCCAGCAGTGAGAGAAGAGGGCATCAGCCCCAGCATTTT. V and J are TRBV10-2 and TRBJ1-5; the D is unclear. Deletions cut 2 bases from V and 5 bases from J, with 10 bases between. From germline, CDR1 is WSHSY and CDR2 SAAADI. CDR3 size: 14 residues.

This chain uses TRBV27 with TRBJ2-7, with D perhaps matching TRBD2 (5 bases). Germline V gives CDR1 MNHEY, CDR2 SMNVEV (reference sequence). The CDR3 loop spans 14 amino acids. Trimming took 2 bases from V and 6 from J, leaving 14 bases between them. The CDR3 coding sequence is TGTGCCAGCAGTTTAAAAGCGAGCGGCCTCGAGCAGTACTTC. As protein: CASSLKASGLEQYF.

This clonotype was counted ten times or more. CDR3 sequence: CASNERGTGTYEQYF. CDR3 in DNA: TGTGCCAGCAACGAGAGGGGGACAGGGACCTACGAGCAGTACTTC. The chain has TRBV11-2 and TRBJ2-7, with 9 nucleotides matching TRBD1. The CDR3 covers 15 residues. The germline V gene encodes CDR1 SGHAT and CDR2 FQNNGV. Trimming at V came to 7 bases and at J to 2 bases, leaving 9 bases not matched to a gene. The complete variable domain, with remaining parts taken from reference TRBV11-2 and TRBJ2-7, reads EAGVAQSPRYKIIEKRQSVAFWCNPISGHATLYWYQQILGQGPKLLIQFQNNGVVDDSQLPKDRFSAERLKGVDSTLKIQPAKLEDSAVYLCASNERGTGTYEQYFGPGTRLTVT.

A few counts support this clonotype. J is TRBJ2-7 and V is TRBV19, with TRBD2 identical over 8 bases. CDR1 and CDR2 from the germline V gene are LNHDA and SQIVND (reference sequence). V was clipped by 5 bases and J by 2 bases; unmatched bases: 8. This CDR3 has 15 amino acids. Here the CDR3 DNA reads TGTGCCAGTAGTTATATGGCGGGAGGAACCTACGAGCAGTACTTC. This sequence encodes CASSYMAGGTYEQYF.

The rearrangement links TRBV7-8 to TRBJ2-7; D remains unclear. The CDR3 has 15 amino acids. V gave up 1 base and J gave up 2 bases, with 12 bases separating them. CDR1 is SGHVS, CDR2 FQNEAQ, per germline. The CDR3 region is CASSLVDLGTYEQYF. In DNA, the CDR3 is TGTGCCAGCAGCTTAGTTGATTTGGGGACCTACGAGCAGTACTTC.

This clonotype has a handful of counts. The rearrangement joins TRBV6-5 to TRBJ1-5, with D possibly TRBD1 on 6 matching bases. Germline V gene sequence: CDR1 MNHEY, CDR2 SVGAGI. This CDR3 spans 15 amino acids. V was pared by 2 bases and J by 5 bases, with 13 bases between. The CDR3 loop is CASSYKGQIDQPQHF. The CDR3, as DNA: TGTGCCAGCAGTTACAAAGGACAGATCGATCAGCCCCAGCATTTT.

This clonotype was observed at least ten times. The rearrangement joins TRBV28 to TRBJ2-1, with D tentatively TRBD2 (6 bases). Germline CDR1 is MDHEN and CDR2 is SYDVKM. Trimming stripped 6 bases from V and 4 bases from J, with 16 bases between. The CDR3 contains 15 residues. The CDR3 DNA reads TGTGCCAGCAGGGAAAGCGGGTCGTATTACAATGAGCAGTTCTTC. Protein product: CASRESGSYYNEQFF.

The chain combines TRBV25-1 with TRBJ1-5; TRBD1 is a possible D gene (5 bases). The germline V gene encodes CDR1 MGHDK and CDR2 SYGVNS. This CDR3 has 14 residues. V was trimmed by 1 base and J by 11 bases, leaving 15 bases between them. CDR3 protein: CASSESGGSGAQHF. The CDR3, as DNA: TGTGCCAGCAGTGAATCCGGGGGAAGTGGAGCCCAGCATTTT.

This clonotype has just a few counts. The genes are TRBV6-1 and TRBJ2-3; D is perhaps TRBD1 or TRBD2 (5 bases each). V lost 0 bases and J 1 base, leaving 17 bases between the germline ends. From germline, CDR1 is MNHNS and CDR2 SASEGT. The length of the CDR3 is 18 residues. The CDR3 DNA sequence: TGTGCCAGCAGTGAAGCCAAAAAGGGACCCTGGGGCACAGATACGCAGTATTTT. As protein: CASSEAKKGPWGTDTQYF.

This clonotype has at least ten counts. This chain joins TRBV28 and TRBJ2-3; 7 bases line up with TRBD2. CDR1 is MDHEN, CDR2 SYDVKM, per germline. Trimming at V came to 4 bases and at J to 2 bases, leaving 6 bases not matched to a gene. The CDR3 totals 15 residues. This chain's CDR3 is CASSSRDYNTDTQYF. The CDR3 nucleotides are TGTGCCAGCAGTTCCCGGGACTATAACACAGATACGCAGTATTTT.

This clonotype was counted between two and nine times. The genes are TRBV25-1 and TRBJ1-3; 7 bases map to TRBD1. There are 16 residues in the CDR3. The V and J ends lost 6 bases and 2 bases, in that order; junction bases with no gene match: 10. Per germline, CDR1 MGHDK and CDR2 SYGVNS. The CDR3 spells CASRGNEGAPGNTIYF. CDR3 nucleotides: TGTGCCAGCAGGGGAAACGAGGGGGCCCCTGGAAACACCATATATTTT.

The chain uses TRBV6-5 and TRBJ2-7; D unclear. Looked up from germline, CDR1 is MNHEY and CDR2 is SVGAGI. The CDR3 runs to 15 residues. Trimming removed 4 bases from V and 0 bases from J, with 13 bases in between. The CDR3 bases are TGTGCCAGCAGTTTCTTTCGGACCGACTCCTACGAGCAGTACTTC. Translation: CASSFFRTDSYEQYF.

Many counts were recorded for this clonotype. As DNA, the CDR3 is TGCAGTGCTAGTGGGGGGATGAATAATGGCAATGAGCAGTTCTTC. Protein product: CSASGGMNNGNEQFF. J is TRBJ2-1 and V is TRBV20-1; perhaps TRBD2 as D (6 bases). The CDR3 runs 15 residues. Trimming removed 3 bases from V and 6 bases from J, with 18 bases in between. Germline values: CDR1 DFQATT, CDR2 SNEGSKA (reference sequence).

In regard to this clonotype: A much larger clone differs from this one at a single base, so this may be a read error. The rearrangement links TRBV7-9 to TRBJ1-1; D gene ambiguous. The CDR3 is made up of 14 amino acids. Trimming took 6 bases from V and 3 from J, leaving 14 bases between them. In germline, CDR1 is SEHNR, CDR2 FQNEAQ (reference sequence). CDR3 DNA: TGTGCCAGCAGACCGAGATCCGGCGACACTGAAGCTTTCTTT. This codes for CASRPRSGDTEAFF. Complete variable domain (other parts from reference TRBV7-9 and TRBJ1-1): DTGVSQNPRHKITKRGQNVTFRCDPISEHNRLYWYRQTLGQGPEFLTYFQNEAQLEKSRLLSDRFSAERPKGSFSTLEIQRTEQGDSAMYLCASRPRSGDTEAFFGQGTRLTVV.

This clonotype occurred many times. This rearrangement joins TRBV6-5 to TRBJ1-1; D uncertain. Germline V gene sequence: CDR1 MNHEY, CDR2 SVGAGI. Trimming left V 0 bases short and J 5 bases short, with 10 bases between. This CDR3 comprises 14 residues. The CDR3 is CASSYSPGSTEAFF. The CDR3 DNA sequence: TGTGCCAGCAGTTACTCCCCTGGGAGTACTGAAGCTTTCTTT.

In this sample, this clonotype turned up a few times. The V call is TRBV6-1, the J call TRBJ2-7; D may be TRBD1 or TRBD2 (6 bases each). The CDR3 is 12 residues long. Germline loops: CDR1 MNHNS, CDR2 SASEGT. Trimming took 8 bases from V and 3 from J, leaving 11 bases between them. CDR3 sequence: CASGRDNYEQYF. The CDR3 DNA follows: TGTGCCAGCGGGCGGGACAACTACGAGCAGTACTTC.

The V gene is TRBV19, the J gene TRBJ2-1, with 8 bases aligning to TRBD2. The CDR3 is made up of 14 amino acids. Germline assignment: CDR1 LNHDA and CDR2 SQIVND (reference sequence). The J segment lost 6 bases and the V segment lost 3 bases, leaving 4 bases of the junction unmatched. The CDR3: CASSMDGTSNEQFF. The CDR3 nucleotides are TGTGCCAGTAGTATGGACGGGACTAGCAATGAGCAGTTCTTC. Together with reference TRBV19 and TRBJ2-1, the CDR3 gives the full variable domain: DGGITQSPKYLFRKEGQNVTLSCEQNLNHDAMYWYRQDPGQGLRLIYYSQIVNDFQKGDIAEGYSVSREKKESFPLTVTSAQKNPTAFYLCASSMDGTSNEQFFGPGTRLTVL.

This clonotype was observed many times. The chain links TRBV7-2 to TRBJ2-7, with TRBD1 matching over 8 bases. The CDR3 has 15 amino acids. Germline CDR1 and CDR2: SGHTA and FQGNSA. V trimming: 6 bases; J trimming: 0 bases; junction bases outside the gene matches: 7. CDR3 sequence reads: CASRVGTGFSYEQYF. The CDR3 nucleotides read TGTGCCAGCAGGGTAGGGACAGGCTTCTCCTACGAGCAGTACTTC.

Concerning this clonotype itself: This may be a read error: a much more frequent sequence differs by one nucleotide. The gene calls are TRBV20-1 and TRBJ2-5, with TRBD2 matching 8 bases. The CDR3 loop spans 14 amino acids. CDR1 is DFQATT, CDR2 SNEGSKA, per germline (reference sequence). The CDR3 region has the DNA TGCAGTGCTAGAGTAGGACTAGCTCAAGACACCCAGTACTTC. Its protein is CSARVGLAQDTQYF.

This clonotype has ten or more counts. The V and J genes are TRBV20-1 and TRBJ2-3; 10 bases are shared with TRBD2. This CDR3 has 17 residues. The germline gives CDR1 DFQATT, CDR2 SNEGSKA (reference sequence). V lost 0 bases to trimming and J lost 0 bases; unmatched junction nucleotides: 6. DNA of the CDR3: TGCAGTGCTAGAGATATAGCGGGGGGCCTAAGCACAGATACGCAGTATTTT. Amino acids: CSARDIAGGLSTDTQYF.

This clonotype turned up a few times. This rearrangement joins TRBV5-1 to TRBJ2-1, with 12 bases identical to TRBD2. Unmatched junction bases numbered 4, after V lost 0 bases and J lost 3 bases. CDR1 and CDR2 from the germline V gene are SGHRS and YFSETQ. This CDR3 is built from 17 residues. The CDR3: CASSLGTSGRFYNEQFF. In nucleotides, the CDR3 is TGCGCCAGCAGCTTGGGAACTAGCGGGAGGTTCTACAATGAGCAGTTCTTC.

The chain carries TRBV27 and TRBJ2-7; 13 bases agree with TRBD2. The trim removed 6 bases at V and 1 base at J, leaving 9 bases unmatched. CDR1 MNHEY and CDR2 SMNVEV come from the germline V gene (reference sequence). CDR3 length: 17 amino acids. The CDR3 DNA sequence: TGTGCCAGCAGCCGGGACAGGGGACTAGCGGGATCCTACGAGCAGTACTTC. This encodes CASSRDRGLAGSYEQYF.

V gene TRBV18 combines with J gene TRBJ2-5; 7 bases map to TRBD1. Germline V gene sequence: CDR1 KGHSH, CDR2 LQKENI. J lost 0 bases, V lost 6 bases, and 7 bases had no gene match. This CDR3 is 15 amino acids long. CDR3 bases: TGTGCCAGCTCGCCGATGACAGGGAACCAAGAGACCCAGTACTTC. Translating gives CASSPMTGNQETQYF.

The table lists this clonotype with a few counts. The V call is TRBV10-3, the J call TRBJ2-3; 7 bases fit TRBD2. Looked up from germline, CDR1 is ENHRY and CDR2 is SYGVKD. The CDR3 sequence is 15 residues long. V lost 7 bases, J lost 0 bases, and 7 bases stayed unmatched. The CDR3 reads CAIKDLAASTDTQYF. The CDR3 nucleotides are TGTGCCATCAAAGACCTAGCGGCTAGCACAGATACGCAGTATTTT.

This clonotype has ten or more counts. The chain has TRBV28 and TRBJ2-1; TRBD2 aligns across 7 bases. Germline V lookup: CDR1 MDHEN, CDR2 SYDVKM. The CDR3 extends over 14 amino acids. After removal of 6 bases from V and 7 bases from J, the junction contained 9 bases not matched to a gene. DNA for the CDR3: TGTGCCAGCAGGATAGCGGGCCGGGTGAATGAGCAGTTCTTC. It codes for CASRIAGRVNEQFF.